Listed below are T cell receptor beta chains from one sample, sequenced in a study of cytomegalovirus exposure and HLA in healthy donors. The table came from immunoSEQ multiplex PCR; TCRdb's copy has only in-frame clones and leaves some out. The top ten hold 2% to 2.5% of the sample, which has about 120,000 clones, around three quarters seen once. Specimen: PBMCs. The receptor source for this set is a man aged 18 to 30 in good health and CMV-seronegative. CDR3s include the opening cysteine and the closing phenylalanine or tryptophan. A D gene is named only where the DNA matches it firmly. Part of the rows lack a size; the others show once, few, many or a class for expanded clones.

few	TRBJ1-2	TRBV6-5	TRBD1	CASSYGTGADGYTF	TGTGCCAGCAGTTATGGGACAGGGGCGGATGGCTACACCTTC
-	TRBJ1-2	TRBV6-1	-	CASSGIGDGYTF	TGTGCCAGCAGTGGTATAGGGGATGGCTACACCTTC
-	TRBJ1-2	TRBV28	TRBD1	CASTRGSYGYTF	TGTGCCAGCACCAGGGGGTCCTATGGCTACACCTTC
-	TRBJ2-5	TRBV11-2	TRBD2	CASSLTSGNQETQYF	TGTGCCAGCAGCTTAACTAGCGGAAACCAAGAGACCCAGTACTTC
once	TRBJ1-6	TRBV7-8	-	CASSLANSGNYNSPLHF	TGTGCCAGCAGCTTAGCGAACTCAGGGAATTATAATTCACCCCTCCACTTT
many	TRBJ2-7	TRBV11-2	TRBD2	CASSYAASGYEQYF	TGTGCCAGCAGCTATGCGGCTAGCGGGTACGAGCAGTACTTC
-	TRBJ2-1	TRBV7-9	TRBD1	CASSLPGTGGSMRLYEQFF	TGTGCCAGCAGCCTACCAGGGACAGGGGGCTCGATGAGATTATACGAGCAGTTCTTC
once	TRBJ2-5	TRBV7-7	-	CASSLDSFQETQYF	TGTGCCAGCAGCTTGGACAGCTTCCAAGAGACCCAGTACTTC
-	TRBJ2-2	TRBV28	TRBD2	CASSQPRRGPASGSAGELFF	TGTGCCAGCAGCCAGCCCCGGCGAGGCCCGGCTAGCGGGAGTGCCGGGGAGCTGTTTTTT
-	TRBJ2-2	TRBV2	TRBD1	CASSILGQGSTGELFF	TGTGCCAGCAGCATCCTGGGACAGGGGTCGACCGGGGAGCTGTTTTTT
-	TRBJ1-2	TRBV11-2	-	CASSLGRDGYTF	TGTGCCAGCAGCTTAGGTCGCGATGGCTACACCTTC
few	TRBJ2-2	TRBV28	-	CASVRGGNTGELFF	TGTGCCAGCGTCCGAGGGGGGAACACCGGGGAGCTGTTTTTT
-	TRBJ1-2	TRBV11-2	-	CASSLATGTFGGYTF	TGTGCCAGCAGCTTAGCGACCGGGACATTCGGTGGCTACACCTTC
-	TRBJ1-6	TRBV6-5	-	CASSLRTSLNSPLHF	TGTGCCAGCAGCCTACGGACAAGCCTAAATTCACCCCTCCACTTT
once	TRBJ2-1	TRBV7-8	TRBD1	CASSLRRQGLGEQFF	TGTGCCAGCAGCTTACGCCGACAGGGGTTGGGTGAGCAGTTCTTC
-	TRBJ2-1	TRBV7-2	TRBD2	CASSLQTSGISYNEQFF	TGTGCCAGCAGCTTACAGACCAGCGGGATCTCCTACAATGAGCAGTTCTTC
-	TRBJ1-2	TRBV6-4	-	CASSDSPGMANYGYTF	TGTGCCAGCAGTGACTCACCCGGGATGGCTAACTATGGCTACACCTTC
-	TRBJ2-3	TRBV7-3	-	CASSPQGADTQYF	TGTGCCAGCAGCCCCCAGGGTGCAGATACGCAGTATTTT
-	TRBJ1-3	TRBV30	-	CAWKAGPSGGNTIYF	TGTGCCTGGAAGGCTGGGCCCTCGGGAGGAAACACCATATATTTT
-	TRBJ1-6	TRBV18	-	CASSSSSYNSPLHF	TGTGCCAGCTCCTCCAGCTCCTATAATTCACCCCTCCACTTT
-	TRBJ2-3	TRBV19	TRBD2	CASNPLGGSSTDTQYF	TGTGCCAGTAACCCCCTGGGGGGGTCTAGCACAGATACGCAGTATTTT
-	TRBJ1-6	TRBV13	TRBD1	CASSPRGSTGSNSPLHF	TGTGCCAGCAGCCCAAGGGGGTCGACAGGGTCTAATTCACCCCTCCACTTT
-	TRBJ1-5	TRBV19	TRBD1	CASSADRGNQPQHF	TGTGCCAGTAGTGCGGACAGGGGCAATCAGCCCCAGCATTTT
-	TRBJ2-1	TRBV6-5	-	CASSYSKIGGGNEQFF	TGTGCCAGCAGTTACTCGAAAATAGGAGGAGGAAATGAGCAGTTCTTC
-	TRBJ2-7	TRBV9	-	CASGRGYEQYF	TGTGCCAGCGGTAGGGGCTACGAGCAGTACTTC
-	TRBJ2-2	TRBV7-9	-	CAGGDGELFF	TGTGCCGGAGGAGACGGGGAGCTGTTTTTT
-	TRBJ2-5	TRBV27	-	CASSLARGETQYF	TGTGCCAGCAGCCTAGCGAGGGGAGAGACCCAGTACTTC
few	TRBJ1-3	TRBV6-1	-	CASSAGGVGRGNTIYF	TGTGCCAGCAGTGCAGGAGGGGTAGGACGGGGAAACACCATATATTTT
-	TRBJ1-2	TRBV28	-	CASSLEGGQYGYTF	TGTGCCAGCAGTTTAGAGGGCGGACAGTATGGCTACACCTTC
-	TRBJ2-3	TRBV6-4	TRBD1	CATGQGTTDTQYF	TGTGCCACAGGACAGGGAACCACAGATACGCAGTATTTT
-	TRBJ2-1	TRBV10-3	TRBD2	CAISESMTSGGLGYNEQFF	TGTGCCATCAGTGAGTCCATGACTAGCGGGGGACTGGGGTACAATGAGCAGTTCTTC
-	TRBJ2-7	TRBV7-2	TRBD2	CASSSGLARPYEQYF	TGTGCCAGCAGCTCGGGACTAGCGAGACCATACGAGCAGTACTTC
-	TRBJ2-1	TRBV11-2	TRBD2	CASSSREREIGYNEQFF	TGTGCCAGCAGCTCGAGGGAGCGGGAAATAGGCTACAATGAGCAGTTCTTC